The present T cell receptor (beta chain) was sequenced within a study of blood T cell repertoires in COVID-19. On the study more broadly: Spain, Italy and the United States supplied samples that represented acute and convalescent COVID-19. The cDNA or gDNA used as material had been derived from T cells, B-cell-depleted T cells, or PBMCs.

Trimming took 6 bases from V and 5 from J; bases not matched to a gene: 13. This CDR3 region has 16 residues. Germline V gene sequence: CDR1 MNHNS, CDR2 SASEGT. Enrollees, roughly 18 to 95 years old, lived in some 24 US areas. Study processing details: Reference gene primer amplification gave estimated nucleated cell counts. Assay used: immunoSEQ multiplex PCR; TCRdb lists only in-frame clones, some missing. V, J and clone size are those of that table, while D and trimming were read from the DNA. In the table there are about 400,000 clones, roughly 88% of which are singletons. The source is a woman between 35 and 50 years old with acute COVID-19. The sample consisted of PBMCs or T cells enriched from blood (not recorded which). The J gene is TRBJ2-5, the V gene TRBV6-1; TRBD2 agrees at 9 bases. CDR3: CASRERRSGGYETQYF. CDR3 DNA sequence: TGTGCCAGCAGGGAACGGCGGAGCGGGGGGTACGAGACCCAGTACTTC.